This T cell receptor beta chain originates from a study of OX40 agonist ivuxolimab in advanced cancers. About the research overall: Patients' therapy was ivuxolimab, an antibody that acts as an agonist of OX40 (CD134). Partial responses occurred in three patients (one hepatocellular carcinoma, two cutaneous melanoma). Study-wide points: CD8+ T cells were the subset that, on average, had more expanded clones than CD4+. At doses 0.1 to 3.0 mg/kg, CD4+ and CD8+ clones expanded.

CDR1 GTSNPN and CDR2 SVGIG come from the germline V gene (reference sequence). The CDR3 is made up of 14 amino acids. V was pared by 2 bases and J by 4 bases, with 12 bases between. As to this clone: Its specificity is unknown.

Repertoires were generated with immunoSEQ multiplex PCR, while TCRdb's copy carries only in-frame clones and drops some. The sample has 95,000 to 100,000 clones; 93% are singletons. The source material was CD4+ or CD8+ T cells sorted from blood, sampled in a trial of the OX40 agonist ivuxolimab. This TCR derives from an adult with an advanced solid tumor such as melanoma, head and neck, liver or kidney cancer. This rearrangement joins TRBV30 to TRBJ1-3; TRBD1 is a possible D gene (6 bases). CDR3 sequence reads: CAWSKTGVGNTIYF. As DNA, the CDR3 is TGTGCCTGGAGTAAGACAGGTGTGGGAAACACCATATATTTT.